A selection of T cell receptor beta chains follows, all from one sample in a study of blood T cell repertoires in COVID-19. Profiling relied on immunoSEQ multiplex PCR, and the TCRdb table lists in-frame clones only, not all of them. The table shows 380,000 or so clones, with about 90% occurring only once. The sequenced sample was peripheral blood. The receptors stem from a middle-aged man with acute or convalescent COVID-19. CDR3s include the opening cysteine and the closing phenylalanine or tryptophan. D genes are given only for firm matches. Not every row has a clone size; where given, it reads once, few, many or a size class.

d_gene	v_gene	j_gene	abundance	CDR3aa	CDR3nt
TRBD2	TRBV13	TRBJ2-1	.	CASSLDGLAKNEQFF	TGTGCCAGCAGCTTAGACGGACTAGCGAAGAATGAGCAGTTCTTC
.	TRBV25-1	TRBJ2-3	.	CASSDLSTGDTQYF	TGTGCCAGCAGTGATCTTAGTACGGGAGATACGCAGTATTTT
.	TRBV27	TRBJ2-7	.	CASSLSGSPYEQYF	TGTGCCAGCAGTTTAAGTGGGAGCCCCTACGAGCAGTACTTC
TRBD1	TRBV30	TRBJ1-1	.	CAWGRDSMNTEAFF	TGTGCCTGGGGCCGGGACAGCATGAACACTGAAGCTTTCTTT
.	TRBV7-2	TRBJ1-2	once	CASSRAPPGVTTFYGYTF	TGTGCCAGCAGCCGCGCCCCACCGGGAGTGACAACATTTTATGGCTACACCTTC
TRBD2	TRBV4-1	TRBJ2-1	.	CASSHVSGRSYNEQFF	TGCGCCAGCAGCCATGTTAGCGGGAGGTCCTACAATGAGCAGTTCTTC
.	TRBV4-1	TRBJ2-7	.	CASSQEQGGAYEQYF	TGCGCCAGCAGCCAAGAACAGGGGGGGGCCTACGAGCAGTACTTC
.	TRBV27	TRBJ1-4	.	CASSSTVSNEKLFF	TGTGCCAGCAGTTCTACCGTCTCTAATGAAAAACTGTTTTTT
TRBD2	TRBV19	TRBJ2-1	once	CASSTSGGRNEQFF	TGTGCCAGTAGTACTAGCGGAGGGCGCAATGAGCAGTTCTTC
TRBD2	TRBV6-2/TRBV6-3	TRBJ2-2	.	CASSMVTGGITGELFF	TGTGCCAGCAGTATGGTCACGGGGGGTATCACCGGGGAGCTGTTTTTT
TRBD2	TRBV7-2	TRBJ2-1	.	CASSLKSSGGYEQFF	TGTGCCAGCAGCTTAAAATCTAGCGGGGGGTATGAGCAGTTCTTC
.	TRBV5-4	TRBJ1-1	.	CASSFLLGAPGPKTEAFF	TGTGCCAGCAGCTTTCTCCTGGGGGCGCCGGGTCCCAAAACTGAAGCTTTCTTT
.	TRBV7-8	TRBJ1-5	.	CASSLGGSGNNQPQHF	TGTGCCAGCAGCTTAGGCGGTTCAGGGAACAATCAGCCCCAGCATTTT
.	TRBV7-2	TRBJ1-1	.	CASSLARGREAFF	TGTGCCAGCAGCTTAGCAAGGGGCCGGGAAGCTTTCTTT
.	TRBV30	TRBJ1-6	once	CACQKSQAGRGSPLHF	TGTGCCTGCCAAAAAAGCCAAGCGGGGCGGGGTTCACCCCTCCACTTT
.	TRBV19	TRBJ2-1	once	CASKGHTNNEQFF	TGTGCCAGTAAGGGACACACTAACAATGAGCAGTTCTTC
.	TRBV24-1	TRBJ1-4	.	CATSDPKAGEEKLFF	TGTGCCACCAGTGACCCAAAGGCAGGGGAGGAAAAACTGTTTTTT
.	TRBV3-1/TRBV3-2	TRBJ1-1	.	CASSQENYGPVNTEAFF	TGTGCCAGCAGCCAAGAAAATTATGGGCCGGTGAACACTGAAGCTTTCTTT
TRBD1	TRBV2	TRBJ1-4	.	CASRRQGGNEKLFF	TGTGCCAGCCGAAGACAGGGAGGTAATGAAAAACTGTTTTTT
TRBD2	TRBV29-1	TRBJ2-3	.	CSAKGLAGSTDTQYF	TGCAGCGCCAAAGGACTAGCGGGGAGCACAGATACGCAGTATTTT
TRBD2	TRBV3-1/TRBV3-2	TRBJ2-1	.	CASSQLAGGYNEQFF	TGTGCCAGCAGCCAATTGGCGGGGGGCTACAATGAGCAGTTCTTC
.	TRBV5-1	TRBJ2-2	once	CASRGSGDTGELFF	TGCGCCAGCAGGGGGTCGGGGGACACCGGGGAGCTGTTTTTT
TRBD1	TRBV19	TRBJ2-2	.	CATQNRGRNGELFF	TGTGCCACCCAAAACAGGGGGCGCAACGGGGAGCTGTTTTTT
TRBD1	TRBV6-5	TRBJ1-2	few	CASSYDRDGYGYTF	TGTGCCAGCAGTTATGACAGGGACGGATATGGCTACACCTTC
TRBD1	TRBV7-2	TRBJ1-2	few	CASSLAYGSTGENYGYTF	TGTGCCAGCAGCTTAGCGTATGGTTCGACAGGGGAGAACTATGGCTACACCTTC
.	TRBV9	TRBJ1-2	.	CASSGQYYGYTF	TGTGCCAGCAGCGGACAGTACTATGGCTACACCTTC
.	TRBV11-2	TRBJ1-4	.	CASGGRVEKLFF	TGTGCCAGCGGGGGGAGGGTTGAAAAACTGTTTTTT
TRBD1	TRBV6-4	TRBJ1-6	.	CATSTGEDSPLHF	TGTGCCACTTCGACAGGGGAGGATTCACCCCTCCACTTT
.	TRBV27	TRBJ2-7	.	CASSLSFSGNSEQYF	TGTGCCAGCAGTTTATCGTTTTCAGGGAATAGCGAGCAGTACTTC
TRBD2	TRBV5-4	TRBJ2-6	.	CASSLRLAGGPGANVLTF	TGTGCCAGCAGCTTGAGGCTAGCGGGAGGGCCCGGGGCCAACGTCCTGACTTTC
TRBD2	TRBV9	TRBJ2-5	few	CASSAPRGLGVRETQYF	TGTGCCAGCAGCGCGCCTCGAGGACTAGGGGTGAGAGAGACCCAGTACTTC
.	TRBV4-3	TRBJ2-5	.	CASSRSLTVQETQYF	TGCGCCAGCAGCCGGAGCCTGACAGTCCAAGAGACCCAGTACTTC
.	TRBV3-1/TRBV3-2	TRBJ2-7	.	CASSQDQRYEQYF	TGTGCCAGCAGCCAAGACCAGAGGTACGAGCAGTACTTC
TRBD1	TRBV7-9	TRBJ2-7	.	CASSHGQGVSYEQYF	TGTGCCAGCAGCCACGGACAGGGGGTTTCATACGAGCAGTACTTC
.	TRBV7-9	TRBJ2-5	once	CASSLERVGTQYF	TGTGCCAGCAGCTTAGAGAGGGTTGGGACCCAGTACTTC
.	TRBV19	TRBJ2-2	few	CASSWQVAGELFF	TGTGCCAGTAGTTGGCAGGTGGCCGGGGAGCTGTTTTTT
.	TRBV18	TRBJ1-1	.	CASSPHEGMNTEAFF	TGTGCCAGCTCACCACATGAGGGAATGAACACTGAAGCTTTCTTT
TRBD1	TRBV5-6	TRBJ1-5	.	CASSLGRGTQPQHF	TGTGCCAGCAGCTTGGGCAGGGGGACTCAGCCCCAGCATTTT
.	TRBV7-2	TRBJ2-7	.	CASGFYPGSYEQYF	TGTGCCAGCGGTTTCTACCCGGGTTCCTACGAGCAGTACTTC
TRBD2	TRBV11-3	TRBJ2-1	once	CASSIAGPYNEQFF	TGTGCCAGCAGTATAGCGGGACCGTACAATGAGCAGTTCTTC
TRBD1	TRBV9	TRBJ1-4	.	CASSPQGGQGEKLFF	TGTGCCAGCAGCCCTCAGGGGGGCCAGGGTGAAAAACTGTTTTTT
TRBD2	TRBV27	TRBJ2-3	.	CASRKTSGVFYTQYF	TGTGCCAGCAGGAAGACTAGCGGGGTTTTTTATACGCAGTATTTT
.	TRBV29-1	TRBJ1-2	once	CSVSGTGRANYGYTF	TGCAGCGTTTCCGGTACAGGGCGGGCGAACTATGGCTACACCTTC
TRBD1	TRBV6-5	TRBJ2-7	.	CASTGTGFSYEQYF	TGTGCCAGCACCGGGACAGGGTTTTCCTACGAGCAGTACTTC
.	TRBV6-1	TRBJ1-4	.	CASSELQGSQTNEKLFF	TGTGCCAGCAGTGAATTACAGGGATCTCAGACTAATGAAAAACTGTTTTTT
.	TRBV5-1	TRBJ1-5	.	CASSPASGNSNQPQHF	TGCGCCAGCAGCCCAGCCTCGGGAAATAGCAATCAGCCCCAGCATTTT
TRBD1	TRBV2	TRBJ2-7	.	CASRGAGTGSYEQYF	TGTGCCAGCAGGGGGGCGGGGACAGGATCCTACGAGCAGTACTTC
TRBD1	TRBV9	TRBJ1-5	.	CASSEGTGSQPQHF	TGTGCCAGCAGCGAGGGGACAGGGTCCCAGCCCCAGCATTTT
TRBD2	TRBV3-1/TRBV3-2	TRBJ2-2	.	CASSSYGTSGTGELFF	TGTGCCAGCAGCTCCTACGGGACTAGCGGGACCGGGGAGCTGTTTTTT
.	TRBV6-5	TRBJ1-4	.	CASRRSMPVNEKLFF	TGTGCCAGCAGGCGTAGTATGCCTGTTAATGAAAAACTGTTTTTT
TRBD1	TRBV25-1	TRBJ2-7	.	CASSPGQSSYEQYF	TGTGCCAGCAGTCCGGGACAGAGCTCCTACGAGCAGTACTTC
TRBD1	TRBV2	TRBJ2-3	.	CASSEAGGSDTQYF	TGTGCCAGCAGTGAAGCAGGGGGCTCAGATACGCAGTATTTT
TRBD2	TRBV4-1	TRBJ2-1	.	CASSHSGGAYEQFF	TGCGCCAGCAGCCACAGCGGGGGGGCCTATGAGCAGTTCTTC